This T cell receptor (beta chain) was profiled in a study of cytotoxic CD8 clonotypes in ibrutinib-treated CLL. Study at large: After a median around 12 months on treatment (6 to 36), response samples were drawn.

The CDR3 has 13 residues. Germline V gene data show CDR1 as SNHLY and CDR2 as FYNNEI. J was trimmed by 8 bases and V by 2 bases; bases with no gene match: 5. Produced via immunoSEQ multiplex PCR; TCRdb's table is partial and in-frame only. Of roughly 200,000 clones in the sample, nearly 80% were seen once. The sample here was PBMCs, taken after 12 months of ibrutinib treatment. The gene calls are TRBV2 and TRBJ2-5; 7 bases are a match to TRBD2. The source is a human donor with chronic lymphocytic leukemia. CDR3 DNA: TGTGCCAGCAGTGAACGGGAGGTCCACACCCAGTACTTC. Translation gives CASSEREVHTQYF.